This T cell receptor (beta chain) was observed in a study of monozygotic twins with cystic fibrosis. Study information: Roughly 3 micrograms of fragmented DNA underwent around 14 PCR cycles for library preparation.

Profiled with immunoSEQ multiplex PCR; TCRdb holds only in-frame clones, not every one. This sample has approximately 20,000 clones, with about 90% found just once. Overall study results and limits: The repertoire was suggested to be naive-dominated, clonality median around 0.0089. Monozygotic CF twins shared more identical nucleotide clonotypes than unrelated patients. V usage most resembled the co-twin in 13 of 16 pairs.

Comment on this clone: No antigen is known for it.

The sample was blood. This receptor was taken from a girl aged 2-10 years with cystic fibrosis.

Here the CDR3 reads CASSRDGLYGYTF. The CDR3, as DNA: TGTGCCAGCAGTCGGGACGGACTCTATGGCTACACCTTC. The J gene is TRBJ1-2, the V gene TRBV6-1, with a possible D match to TRBD1 (5 bases). V lost 5 bases, J lost 4 bases, and 11 bases lay in between. The CDR3 runs to 13 residues. Germline V gene sequence: CDR1 MNHNS, CDR2 SASEGT.